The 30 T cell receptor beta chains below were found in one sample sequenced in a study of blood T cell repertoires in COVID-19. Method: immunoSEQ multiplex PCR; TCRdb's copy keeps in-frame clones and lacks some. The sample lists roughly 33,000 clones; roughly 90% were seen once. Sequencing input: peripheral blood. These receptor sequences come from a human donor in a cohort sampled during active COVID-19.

CDR3 region: CASSLSGTSYEQFF. Here the CDR3 DNA reads TGTGCCAGCAGCTTAAGTGGGACTAGTTATGAGCAGTTCTTC. The chain employs TRBV7-8 and TRBJ2-1; 8 nucleotides align to TRBD2. The CDR3 covers 14 residues. Germline-derived CDR1 and CDR2 are SGHVS and FQNEAQ. With 2 bases clipped from V and 8 bases from J, the junction kept 5 bases outside the gene matches.

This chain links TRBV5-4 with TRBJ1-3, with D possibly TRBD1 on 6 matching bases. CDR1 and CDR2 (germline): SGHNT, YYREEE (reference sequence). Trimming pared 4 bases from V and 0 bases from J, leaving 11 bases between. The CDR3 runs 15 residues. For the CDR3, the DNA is TGTGCCAGCAGCCAACAGGGAAGCTCTGGAAACACCATATATTTT. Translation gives CASSQQGSSGNTIYF.

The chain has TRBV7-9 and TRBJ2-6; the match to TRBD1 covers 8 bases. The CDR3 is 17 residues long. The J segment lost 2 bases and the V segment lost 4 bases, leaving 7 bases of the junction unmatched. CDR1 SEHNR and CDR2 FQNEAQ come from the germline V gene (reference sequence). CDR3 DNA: TGTGCCAGCAGCTCCGGACAGGGCACCCCTGGGGCCAACGTCCTGACTTTC. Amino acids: CASSSGQGTPGANVLTF.

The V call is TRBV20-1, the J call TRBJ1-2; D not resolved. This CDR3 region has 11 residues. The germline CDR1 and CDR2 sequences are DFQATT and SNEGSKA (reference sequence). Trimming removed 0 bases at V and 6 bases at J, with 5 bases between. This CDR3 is CSARDLHGYTF. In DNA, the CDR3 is TGCAGTGCTAGAGATCTCCATGGCTACACCTTC.

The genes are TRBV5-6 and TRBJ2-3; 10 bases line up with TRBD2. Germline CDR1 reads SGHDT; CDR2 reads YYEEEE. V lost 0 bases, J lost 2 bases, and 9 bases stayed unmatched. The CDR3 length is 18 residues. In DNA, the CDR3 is TGTGCCAGCAGCTTGGGGCCCCTAGCGGGAGTTATCACAGATACGCAGTATTTT. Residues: CASSLGPLAGVITDTQYF.

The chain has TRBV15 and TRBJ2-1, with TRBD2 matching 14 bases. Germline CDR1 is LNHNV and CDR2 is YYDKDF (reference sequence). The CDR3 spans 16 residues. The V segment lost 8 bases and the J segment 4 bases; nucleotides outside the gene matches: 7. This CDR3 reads CATHDGLAGGYNEQFF. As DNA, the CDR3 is TGTGCCACCCACGACGGACTAGCGGGAGGATACAATGAGCAGTTCTTC.

As DNA, the CDR3 is TGCGCCAGCAGCCAACTAACAGGAACTTCCACAGATACGCAGTATTTT. This sequence encodes CASSQLTGTSTDTQYF. The V gene is TRBV4-3, the J gene TRBJ2-3; TRBD1 is a possible D gene (5 bases). The CDR3 contains 16 residues. Between the trimmed V and J ends, which lost 2 bases and 2 bases, there was a span of 14 bases. CDR1 is LGHNA, CDR2 YSLEER, per germline.

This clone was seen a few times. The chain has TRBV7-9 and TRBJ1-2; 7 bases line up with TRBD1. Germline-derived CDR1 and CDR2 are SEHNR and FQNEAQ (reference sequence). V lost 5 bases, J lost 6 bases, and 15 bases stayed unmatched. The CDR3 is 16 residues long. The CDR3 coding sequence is TGTGCCAGCAGCCTAGGGGTACAGGGGAGTATTGATGGCTACACCTTC. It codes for CASSLGVQGSIDGYTF.

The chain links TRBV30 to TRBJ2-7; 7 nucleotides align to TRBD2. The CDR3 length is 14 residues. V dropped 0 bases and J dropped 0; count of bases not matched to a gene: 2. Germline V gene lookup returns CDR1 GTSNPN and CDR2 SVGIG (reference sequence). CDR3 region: CAWSVGGSSYEQYF. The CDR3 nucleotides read TGTGCCTGGAGTGTTGGCGGGAGCTCCTACGAGCAGTACTTC.

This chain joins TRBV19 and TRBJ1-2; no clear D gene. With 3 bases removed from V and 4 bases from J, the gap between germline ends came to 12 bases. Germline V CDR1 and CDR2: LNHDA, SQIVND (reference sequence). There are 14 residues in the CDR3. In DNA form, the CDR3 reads TGTGCCAGTAGTATTAGTGCGGGTTCCTATGGCTACACCTTC. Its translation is CASSISAGSYGYTF.

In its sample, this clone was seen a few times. The CDR3 coding sequence is TGTGCCTGGAGTGCGGAGGGTGAGCAGTTCTTC. Translation: CAWSAEGEQFF. The V gene is TRBV30, the J gene TRBJ2-1; perhaps TRBD2 as D (6 bases). Trimming cost V 1 base and J 9 bases, with 7 bases left between them. The CDR3 is 11 amino acids. Germline-derived CDR1 and CDR2 are GTSNPN and SVGIG (reference sequence). Filled out from reference TRBV30 and TRBJ2-1, the complete variable domain reads SQTIHQWPATLVQPVGSPLSLECTVEGTSNPNLYWYRQAAGRGLQLLFYSVGIGQISSEVPQNLSASRPQDRQFILSSKKLLLSDSGFYLCAWSAEGEQFFGPGTRLTVL.

The DNA of the CDR3 is TGTGCCAGCAGCGTATCAGTCAGGGGAAACACCATATATTTT. It specifies CASSVSVRGNTIYF. This sequence joins TRBV9 and TRBJ1-3; no firm D call. Germline loops: CDR1 SGDLS, CDR2 YYNGEE. The CDR3 loop spans 14 amino acids. The V and J ends lost 1 base and 4 bases respectively, with 9 bases between them.

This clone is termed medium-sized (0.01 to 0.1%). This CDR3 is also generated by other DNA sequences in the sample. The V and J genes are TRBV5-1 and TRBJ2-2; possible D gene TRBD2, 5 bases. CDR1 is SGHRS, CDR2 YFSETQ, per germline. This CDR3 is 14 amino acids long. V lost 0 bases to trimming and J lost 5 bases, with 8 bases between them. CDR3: CASSLVSGTGELFF. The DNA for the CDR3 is TGCGCCAGCAGCTTGGTATCGGGGACCGGGGAGCTGTTTTTT.

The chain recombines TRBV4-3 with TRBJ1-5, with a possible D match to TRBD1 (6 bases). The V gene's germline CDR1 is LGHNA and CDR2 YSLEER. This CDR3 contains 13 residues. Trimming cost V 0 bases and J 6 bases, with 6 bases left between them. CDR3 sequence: CASSQEGGQPQHF. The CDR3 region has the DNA TGCGCCAGCAGCCAAGAAGGGGGTCAGCCCCAGCATTTT.

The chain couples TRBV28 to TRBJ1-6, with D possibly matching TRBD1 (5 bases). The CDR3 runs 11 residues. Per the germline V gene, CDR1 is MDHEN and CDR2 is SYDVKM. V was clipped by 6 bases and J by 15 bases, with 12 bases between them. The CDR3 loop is CASRTGIHLHF. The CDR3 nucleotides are TGTGCCAGCAGAACAGGAATTCACCTCCACTTT. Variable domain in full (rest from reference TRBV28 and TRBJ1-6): DVKVTQSSRYLVKRTGEKVFLECVQDMDHENMFWYRQDPGLGLRLIYFSYDVKMKEKGDIPEGYSVSREKKERFSLILESASTNQTSMYLCASRTGIHLHFGNGTRLTVT.

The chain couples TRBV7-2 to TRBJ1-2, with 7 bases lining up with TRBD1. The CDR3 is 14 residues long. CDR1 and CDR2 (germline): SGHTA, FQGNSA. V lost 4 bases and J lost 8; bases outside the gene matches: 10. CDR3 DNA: TGTGCCAGCAGCTCGGGCGACAGGGTGGGGGGCTACACCTTC. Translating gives CASSSGDRVGGYTF.

This CDR3 reads CASSLRTGTGGTEAFF. The CDR3 DNA follows: TGTGCCAGCAGCTTAAGAACCGGGACAGGGGGCACTGAAGCTTTCTTT. The rearrangement links TRBV7-3 to TRBJ1-1; TRBD1 aligns across 11 bases. The junction had 5 bases not matched to a gene; V was cut back by 1 base and J by 4 bases. The germline gives CDR1 SGHTA, CDR2 FQGTGA. The CDR3 has 16 amino acids.

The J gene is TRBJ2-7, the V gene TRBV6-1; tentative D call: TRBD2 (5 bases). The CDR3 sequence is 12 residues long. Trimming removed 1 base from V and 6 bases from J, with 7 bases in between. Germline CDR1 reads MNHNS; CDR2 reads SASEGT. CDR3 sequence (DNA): TGTGCCAGCAGTGAAGGAGGGTTCGAGCAGTACTTC. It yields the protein CASSEGGFEQYF.

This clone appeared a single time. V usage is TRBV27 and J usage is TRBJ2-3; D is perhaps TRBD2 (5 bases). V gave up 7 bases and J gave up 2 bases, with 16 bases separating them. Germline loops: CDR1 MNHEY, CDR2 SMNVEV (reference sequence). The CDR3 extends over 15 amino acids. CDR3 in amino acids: CASNPEADSTDTQYF. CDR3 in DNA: TGTGCCAGCAATCCCGAAGCGGACTCCACAGATACGCAGTATTTT.

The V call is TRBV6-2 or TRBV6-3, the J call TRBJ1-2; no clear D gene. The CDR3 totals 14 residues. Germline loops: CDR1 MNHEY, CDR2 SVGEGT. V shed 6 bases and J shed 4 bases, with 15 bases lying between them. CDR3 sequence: CASSIGLSLYGYTF. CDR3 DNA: TGTGCCAGCAGCATAGGACTGAGTCTCTATGGCTACACCTTC.

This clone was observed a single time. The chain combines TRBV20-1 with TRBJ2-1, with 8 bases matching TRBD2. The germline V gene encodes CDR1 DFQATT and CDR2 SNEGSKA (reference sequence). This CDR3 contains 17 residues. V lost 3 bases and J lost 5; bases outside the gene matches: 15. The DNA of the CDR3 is TGCAGTGCTAGTCGCCTCTCCAGGACTAGCATCCACAATGAGCAGTTCTTC. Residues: CSASRLSRTSIHNEQFF.

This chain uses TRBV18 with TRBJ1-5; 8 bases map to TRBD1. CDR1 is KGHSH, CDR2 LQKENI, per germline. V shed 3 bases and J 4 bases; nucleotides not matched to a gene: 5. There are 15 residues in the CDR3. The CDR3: CASSPGQALNQPQHF. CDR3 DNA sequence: TGTGCCAGCTCACCGGGACAGGCCTTAAATCAGCCCCAGCATTTT.

CDR3 sequence reads: CASSFLPDRTTNTEAFF. The CDR3 DNA reads TGTGCCAGCAGCTTCCTCCCTGACAGGACCACTAACACTGAAGCTTTCTTT. This sequence joins TRBV5-6 and TRBJ1-1, with D possibly being TRBD1 (6 bases). CDR3 length equals 17 residues. V was cut by 2 bases and J by 2 bases, with 19 bases left in between. Per the germline V gene, CDR1 is SGHDT and CDR2 is YYEEEE.

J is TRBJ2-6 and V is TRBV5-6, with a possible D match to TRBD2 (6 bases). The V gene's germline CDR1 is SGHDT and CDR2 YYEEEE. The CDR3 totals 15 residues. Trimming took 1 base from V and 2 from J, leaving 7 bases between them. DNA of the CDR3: TGTGCCAGCAGCTTGTGGGGGGCTGGGGCCAACGTCCTGACTTTC. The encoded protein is CASSLWGAGANVLTF.

CDR3: CASSLQDSNQPQHF. The DNA of the CDR3 is TGTGCCAGCAGTCTACAGGATAGCAATCAGCCCCAGCATTTT. The chain uses TRBV27 and TRBJ1-5; D is perhaps TRBD1 (5 bases). Germline V CDR1 and CDR2: MNHEY, SMNVEV (reference sequence). CDR3 length: 14 amino acids. V was shortened by 5 bases and J by 0 bases, with 8 bases between the two germline ends.

The CDR3 loop is CASSLGSSGRAQSYEQYF. The CDR3 DNA is TGTGCCAGCAGCTTAGGTTCGAGCGGGAGGGCCCAGTCCTACGAGCAGTACTTC. The V and J genes are TRBV7-9 and TRBJ2-7; 10 bases are a match to TRBD2. From germline, CDR1 is SEHNR and CDR2 FQNEAQ (reference sequence). V dropped 1 base and J dropped 1; count of bases not matched to a gene: 10. The CDR3 runs to 18 residues.

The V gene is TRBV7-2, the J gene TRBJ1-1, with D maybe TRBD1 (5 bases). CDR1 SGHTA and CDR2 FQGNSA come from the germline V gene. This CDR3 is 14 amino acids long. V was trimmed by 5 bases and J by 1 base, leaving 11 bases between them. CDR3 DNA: TGTGCCAGCAGCCCGCAGGGATCGAACACTGAAGCTTTCTTT. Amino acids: CASSPQGSNTEAFF.

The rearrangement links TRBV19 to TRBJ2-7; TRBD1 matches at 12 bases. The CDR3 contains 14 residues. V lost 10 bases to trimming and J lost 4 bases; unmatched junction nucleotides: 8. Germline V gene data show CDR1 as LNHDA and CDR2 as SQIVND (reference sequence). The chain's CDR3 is CATSPGQGAYEQYF. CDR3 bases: TGTGCCACCAGTCCGGGACAGGGGGCGTACGAGCAGTACTTC.

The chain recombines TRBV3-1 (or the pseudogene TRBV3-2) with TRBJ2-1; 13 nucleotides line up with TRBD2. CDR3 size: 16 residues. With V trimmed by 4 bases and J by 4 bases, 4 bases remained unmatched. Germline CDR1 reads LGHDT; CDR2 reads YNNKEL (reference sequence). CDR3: CASSRLAGGRYNEQFF. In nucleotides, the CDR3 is TGTGCCAGCAGCCGACTAGCGGGAGGAAGATACAATGAGCAGTTCTTC.

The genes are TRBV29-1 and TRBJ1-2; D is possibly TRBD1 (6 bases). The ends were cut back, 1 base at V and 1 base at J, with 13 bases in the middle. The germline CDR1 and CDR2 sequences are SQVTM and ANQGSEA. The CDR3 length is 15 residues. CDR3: CSVEVWDTGNYGYTF. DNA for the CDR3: TGCAGCGTTGAAGTTTGGGACACCGGTAACTATGGCTACACCTTC.